Below, one T cell receptor beta chain is given with its context. What it binds is not known. The CDR3 runs to 14 residues. Germline values: CDR1 MDHEN, CDR2 SYDVKM. The V gene lost 7 bases and the J gene lost 7 bases, with 17 bases spanning the gap. The method was immunoSEQ multiplex PCR; TCRdb's version includes in-frame clones alone and lacks a portion of them. The sample includes about 110,000 clones, 90% to 95% of them seen just once. The entry originates in a study of T cell repertoires and HLA-DP antigens. This sequence was found in a woman between 18 and 30 years old in good health and CMV-seronegative. The gene calls are TRBV28 and TRBJ1-5, with D tentatively TRBD1 (5 bases). The sample comprised CD4+ T cells from PBMCs. The CDR3 DNA is TGTGCCAGCACGACACCTATGGGGGGGCAGCCCCAGCATTTT. Translation gives CASTTPMGGQPQHF.